These 7 T cell receptor beta chains originate from one sample sequenced in a study of cytomegalovirus exposure and HLA in healthy donors (TCRdb year 2017). The library was generated by the immunoSEQ multiplex PCR assay. For the multiplex PCR, a mixture combining 60 forward primers for TCR Vbeta segments and 13 reverse primers for TCR Jbeta segments was used. Not all clones reach the TCRdb copy of this immuneACCESS table, which keeps in-frame sequences only. Checked studies attribute under half of the gap to unresolved V genes and leave the rest unexplained. The record for this sample contains about 140,000 clones. Approximately 2% of the sample rests with the top ten. Source material: PBMCs. All receptors derive from a woman younger than 35 in good health and CMV-seronegative.

The chain carries TRBV7-3 and TRBJ2-3; 10 nucleotides line up with TRBD1. The ends lost 2 bases at V and 5 bases at J; junction bases unmatched: 1. Looked up from germline, CDR1 is SGHTA and CDR2 is FQGTGA. The CDR3 contains 14 residues. CDR3 DNA: TGTGCCAGCAGCTTAGGACAGGGGGGAGATACGCAGTATTTT. This codes for CASSLGQGGDTQYF.

The V call is TRBV25-1, the J call TRBJ2-1; 8 positions match TRBD2. The junction had 8 bases not matched to a gene; V was cut back by 3 bases and J by 4 bases. CDR1 and CDR2 from the germline V gene are MGHDK and SYGVNS. The CDR3 runs to 16 residues. This chain's CDR3 is CASSDITSGTYNEQFF. Here the CDR3 DNA reads TGTGCCAGCAGTGATATTACTAGCGGCACATACAATGAGCAGTTCTTC.

The V gene is TRBV4-1, the J gene TRBJ2-1; the match to TRBD2 covers 7 bases. J was trimmed by 4 bases and V by 4 bases; bases with no gene match: 4. The germline gives CDR1 MGHRA, CDR2 YSYEKL. The CDR3 has 14 residues. The CDR3 loop is CASSLGLPYNEQFF. In DNA, the CDR3 is TGCGCCAGCAGCCTGGGACTACCGTACAATGAGCAGTTCTTC.

This chain uses TRBV11-2 with TRBJ1-2, with D perhaps TRBD1 (5 bases). The CDR3 runs 14 residues. Trimming shortened V by 3 bases and J by 4 bases, and 12 bases separated the two germline ends. Germline CDR1 and CDR2: SGHAT and FQNNGV. CDR3 DNA sequence: TGTGCCAGCAGCTTTTCAGACGGGGGCTATGGCTACACCTTC. This encodes CASSFSDGGYGYTF.

The rearrangement links TRBV7-9 to TRBJ1-1, with TRBD1 matching 9 bases. V was clipped by 2 bases and J by 5 bases; unmatched bases: 3. Germline loops: CDR1 SEHNR, CDR2 FQNEAQ (reference sequence). This CDR3 spans 14 amino acids. The CDR3 bases are TGTGCCAGCAGCTTAAGACAGGGGGATACTGAAGCTTTCTTT. Its protein product is CASSLRQGDTEAFF.

The chain carries TRBV19 and TRBJ2-3; 10 bases are a match to TRBD2. The V gene end was trimmed by 6 bases and the J gene end by 4 bases; junction bases not matched to a gene: 7. The CDR3 runs to 15 residues. The germline V gene has CDR1 LNHDA and CDR2 SQIVND (reference sequence). The DNA for the CDR3 is TGTGCCAGTAGCACTGCTAGCGGGAGCCCAGATACGCAGTATTTT. It specifies CASSTASGSPDTQYF.

This chain joins TRBV9 and TRBJ2-3; 8 bases are shared with TRBD2. The ends lost 2 bases at V and 3 bases at J; junction bases unmatched: 11. This CDR3 contains 17 residues. The V gene's germline CDR1 is SGDLS and CDR2 YYNGEE. CDR3 DNA: TGTGCCAGCAGCGTCCTACAAGCGGGAGATCTGACAGATACGCAGTATTTT. It encodes CASSVLQAGDLTDTQYF.